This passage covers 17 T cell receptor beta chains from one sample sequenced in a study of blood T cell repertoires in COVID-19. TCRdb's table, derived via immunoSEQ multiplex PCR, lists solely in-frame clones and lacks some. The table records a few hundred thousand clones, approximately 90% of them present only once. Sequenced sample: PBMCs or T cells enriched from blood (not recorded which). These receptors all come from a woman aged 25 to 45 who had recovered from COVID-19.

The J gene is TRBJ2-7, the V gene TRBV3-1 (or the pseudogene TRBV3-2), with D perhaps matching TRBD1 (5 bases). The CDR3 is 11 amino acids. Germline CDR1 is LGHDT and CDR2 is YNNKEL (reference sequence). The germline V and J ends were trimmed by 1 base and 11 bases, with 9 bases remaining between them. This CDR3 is CASSQGAGKYF. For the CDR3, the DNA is TGTGCCAGCAGCCAAGGGGCAGGGAAGTACTTC.

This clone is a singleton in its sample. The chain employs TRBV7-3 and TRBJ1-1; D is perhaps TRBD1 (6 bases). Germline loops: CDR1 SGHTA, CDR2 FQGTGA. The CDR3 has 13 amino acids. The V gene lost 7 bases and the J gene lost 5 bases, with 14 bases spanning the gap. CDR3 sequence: CASKQGPGTEAFF. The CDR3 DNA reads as TGTGCCAGCAAACAGGGCCCTGGGACTGAAGCTTTCTTT. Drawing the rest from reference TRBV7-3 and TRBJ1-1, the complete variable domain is GAGVSQTPSNKVTEKGKYVELRCDPISGHTALYWYRQSLGQGPEFLIYFQGTGAADDSGLPNDRFFAVRPEGSVSTLKIQRTERGDSAVYLCASKQGPGTEAFFGQGTRLTVV.

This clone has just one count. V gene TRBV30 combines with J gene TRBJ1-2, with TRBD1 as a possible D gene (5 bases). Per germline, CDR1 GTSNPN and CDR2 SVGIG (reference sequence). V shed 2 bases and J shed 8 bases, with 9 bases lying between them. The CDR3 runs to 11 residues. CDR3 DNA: TGTGCCTGGAGTCCGGGGGAGGGCTACACCTTC. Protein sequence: CAWSPGEGYTF.

CDR3 residues: CASSETHPGTEAFF. Here the CDR3 DNA reads TGTGCCAGCAGTGAAACCCATCCGGGGACTGAAGCTTTCTTT. The chain joins TRBV2 to TRBJ1-1; unclear D gene. This CDR3 has 14 residues. V gave up 2 bases and J gave up 5 bases, with 12 bases separating them. Germline V CDR1 and CDR2: SNHLY, FYNNEI.

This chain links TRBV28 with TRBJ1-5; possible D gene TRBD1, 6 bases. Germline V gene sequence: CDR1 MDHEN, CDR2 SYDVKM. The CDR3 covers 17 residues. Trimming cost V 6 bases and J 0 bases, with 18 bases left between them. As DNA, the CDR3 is TGTGCCAGCAGCCGCTCAGGGACAAAATATAGCAATCAGCCCCAGCATTTT. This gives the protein CASSRSGTKYSNQPQHF. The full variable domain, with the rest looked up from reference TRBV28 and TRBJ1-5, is DVKVTQSSRYLVKRTGEKVFLECVQDMDHENMFWYRQDPGLGLRLIYFSYDVKMKEKGDIPEGYSVSREKKERFSLILESASTNQTSMYLCASSRSGTKYSNQPQHFGDGTRLSIL.

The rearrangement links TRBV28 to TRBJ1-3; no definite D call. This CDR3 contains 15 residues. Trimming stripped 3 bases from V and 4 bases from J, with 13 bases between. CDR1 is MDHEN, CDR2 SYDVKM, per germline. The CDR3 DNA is TGTGCCAGCAGTTTTACCACAGTAAGAGGAAACACCATATATTTT. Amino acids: CASSFTTVRGNTIYF.

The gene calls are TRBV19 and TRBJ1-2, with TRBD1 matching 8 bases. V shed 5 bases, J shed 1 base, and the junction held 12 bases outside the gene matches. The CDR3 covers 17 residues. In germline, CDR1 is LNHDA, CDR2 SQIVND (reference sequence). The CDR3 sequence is CASSAGGAPYINYGYTF. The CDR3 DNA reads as TGTGCCAGTAGTGCAGGGGGCGCTCCCTACATTAACTATGGCTACACCTTC.

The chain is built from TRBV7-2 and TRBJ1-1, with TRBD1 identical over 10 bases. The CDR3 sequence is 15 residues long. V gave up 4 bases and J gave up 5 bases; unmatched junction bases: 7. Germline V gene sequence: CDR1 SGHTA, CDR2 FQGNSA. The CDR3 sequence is CASSWRQGAETEAFF. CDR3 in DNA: TGTGCCAGCAGCTGGAGACAGGGGGCCGAGACTGAAGCTTTCTTT.

CDR3 nucleotides: TGTGCCAGCAGCTTGAACAGGGGCTCCTATAATTCACCCCTCCACTTT. As protein: CASSLNRGSYNSPLHF. The chain is built from TRBV5-8 and TRBJ1-6; TRBD1 matches 7 bases. Germline CDR1 SGHTS, CDR2 YDEGEE. V lost 1 base and J lost 0; bases outside the gene matches: 1. The CDR3 runs 16 residues.

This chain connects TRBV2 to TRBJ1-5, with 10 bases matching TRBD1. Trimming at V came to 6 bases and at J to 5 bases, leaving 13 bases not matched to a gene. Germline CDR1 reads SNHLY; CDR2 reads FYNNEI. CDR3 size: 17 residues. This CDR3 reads CASSDRAWDRGYQPQHF. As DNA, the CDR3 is TGTGCCAGCAGCGACAGAGCGTGGGACAGGGGTTATCAGCCCCAGCATTTT. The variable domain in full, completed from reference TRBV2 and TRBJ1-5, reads EPEVTQTPSHQVTQMGQEVILRCVPISNHLYFYWYRQILGQKVEFLVSFYNNEISEKSEIFDDQFSVERPDGSNFTLKIRSTKLEDSAMYFCASSDRAWDRGYQPQHFGDGTRLSIL.

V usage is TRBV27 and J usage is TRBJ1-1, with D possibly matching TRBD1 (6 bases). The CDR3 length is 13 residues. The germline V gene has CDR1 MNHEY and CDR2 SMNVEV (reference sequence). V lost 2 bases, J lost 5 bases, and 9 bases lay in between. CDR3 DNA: TGTGCCAGCAGTTTAGAGACAGGTACTGAAGCTTTCTTT. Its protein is CASSLETGTEAFF.

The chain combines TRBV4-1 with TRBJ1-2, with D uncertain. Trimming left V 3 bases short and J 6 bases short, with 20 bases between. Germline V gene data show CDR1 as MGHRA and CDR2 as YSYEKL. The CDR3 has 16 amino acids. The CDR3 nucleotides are TGCGCCAGCAGCCACGCTGTGGGTCGGGGAGGGCATGGCTACACCTTC. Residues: CASSHAVGRGGHGYTF.

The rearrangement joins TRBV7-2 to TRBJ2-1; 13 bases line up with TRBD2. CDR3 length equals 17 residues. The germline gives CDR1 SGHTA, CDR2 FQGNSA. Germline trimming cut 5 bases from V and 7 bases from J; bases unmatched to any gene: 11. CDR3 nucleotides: TGTGCCAGCAGCACAGGGGGGGGACTAGCGGGGTTAAATGAGCAGTTCTTC. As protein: CASSTGGGLAGLNEQFF.

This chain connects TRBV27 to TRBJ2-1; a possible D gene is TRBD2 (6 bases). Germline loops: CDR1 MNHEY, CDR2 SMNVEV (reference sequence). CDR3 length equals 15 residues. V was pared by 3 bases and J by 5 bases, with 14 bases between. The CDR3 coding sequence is TGTGCCAGCAGTTTCATTAGTAGCGGCAACAATGAGCAGTTCTTC. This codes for CASSFISSGNNEQFF.

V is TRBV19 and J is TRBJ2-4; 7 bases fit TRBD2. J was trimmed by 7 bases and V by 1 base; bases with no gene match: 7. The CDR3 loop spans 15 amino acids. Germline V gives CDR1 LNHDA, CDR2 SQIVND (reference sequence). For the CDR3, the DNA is TGTGCCAGTAGTATAGCGGGGGGATTGGGGAACATTCAGTACTTC. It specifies CASSIAGGLGNIQYF.

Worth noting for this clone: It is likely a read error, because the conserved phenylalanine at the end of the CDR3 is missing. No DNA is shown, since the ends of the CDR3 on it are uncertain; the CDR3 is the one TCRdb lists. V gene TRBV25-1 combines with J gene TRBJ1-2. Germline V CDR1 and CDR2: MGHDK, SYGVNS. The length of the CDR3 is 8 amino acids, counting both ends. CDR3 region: CASSAGWG.

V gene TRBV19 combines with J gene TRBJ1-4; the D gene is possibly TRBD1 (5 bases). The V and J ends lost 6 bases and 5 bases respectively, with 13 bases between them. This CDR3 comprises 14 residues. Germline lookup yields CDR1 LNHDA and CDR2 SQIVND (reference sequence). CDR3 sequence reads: CASSLQETNEKLFF. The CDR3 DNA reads TGTGCCAGTAGCCTACAGGAGACAAATGAAAAACTGTTTTTT.